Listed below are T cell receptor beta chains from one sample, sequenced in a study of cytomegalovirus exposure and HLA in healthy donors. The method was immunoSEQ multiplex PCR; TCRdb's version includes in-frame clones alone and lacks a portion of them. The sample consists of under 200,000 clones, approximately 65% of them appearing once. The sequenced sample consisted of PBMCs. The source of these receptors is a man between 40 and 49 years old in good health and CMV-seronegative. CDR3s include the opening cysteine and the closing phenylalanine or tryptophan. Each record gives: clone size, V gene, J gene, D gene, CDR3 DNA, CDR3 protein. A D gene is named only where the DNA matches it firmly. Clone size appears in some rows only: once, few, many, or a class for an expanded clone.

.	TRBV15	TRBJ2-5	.	TGTGCCACCAGCAGAGGGGGGACCTTTAAGCGGGAAGAGACCCAGTACTTC	CATSRGGTFKREETQYF
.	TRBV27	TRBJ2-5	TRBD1	TGTGCCAGCAGTTTAGGTGTCAGGGGGCACGGCGAGACCCAGTACTTC	CASSLGVRGHGETQYF
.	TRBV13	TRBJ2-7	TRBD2	TGTGCCAGCAGCAGACTAGCCGACCCCTACGAGCAGTACTTC	CASSRLADPYEQYF
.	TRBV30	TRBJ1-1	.	TGTGCCTGGAGCCCCCTTCGGGGGGTTACTGAAGCTTTCTTT	CAWSPLRGVTEAFF
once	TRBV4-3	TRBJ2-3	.	TGCGCCAGCAGCCAAGAGATAGCAGAGGGCACAGATACGCAGTATTTT	CASSQEIAEGTDTQYF
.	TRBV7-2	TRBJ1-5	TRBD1	TGTGCCAGCAGCCCTGGACAGGGGGCAAGCAATCAGCCCCAGCATTTT	CASSPGQGASNQPQHF
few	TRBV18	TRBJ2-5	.	TGTGCCAGCTCAGAGGCAGGGCGAGAGACCCAGTACTTC	CASSEAGRETQYF
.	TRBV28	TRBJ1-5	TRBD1	TGTGCCAGCCACTCGGACAGGGGTAGATTAAGGTTTACCCAGCATTTT	CASHSDRGRLRFTQHF
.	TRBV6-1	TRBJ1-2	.	TGTGCCAGCAGTGAGACGGGACTATCTAGCTACACCTTC	CASSETGLSSYTF
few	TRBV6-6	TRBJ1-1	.	TGTGCCAGCAGTTACTCGGGGGGGAGGGGGGGCACTGAAGCTTTCTTT	CASSYSGGRGGTEAFF
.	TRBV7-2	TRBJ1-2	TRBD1	TGTGCCAGCAGCTCCGGGACAGGGAGAACGTATGGCTACACCTTC	CASSSGTGRTYGYTF
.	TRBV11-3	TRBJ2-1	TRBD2	TGTGCCAGCAGCTTAACTAGCGGCTACAATGAGCAGTTCTTC	CASSLTSGYNEQFF
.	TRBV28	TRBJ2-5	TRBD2	TGTGCCAGCAGTAGAACTAGCGGGGGGCAAGAGACCCAGTACTTC	CASSRTSGGQETQYF
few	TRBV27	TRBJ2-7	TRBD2	TGTGCCAGCAGTTCGGTAGGCAGCGGGAGGGCTACCGAGCAGTACTTC	CASSSVGSGRATEQYF
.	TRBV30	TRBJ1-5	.	TGTGCCTGGGCCCGGGCAGGGGTTAGCAATCAGCCCCAGCATTTT	CAWARAGVSNQPQHF
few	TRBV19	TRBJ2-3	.	TGTGCCAGTACCCGACTCTTCGGTCCCACAGATACGCAGTATTTT	CASTRLFGPTDTQYF
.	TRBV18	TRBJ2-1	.	TGTGCCAGCCCTAGACTAGGGGCCTACAATGAGCAGTTCTTC	CASPRLGAYNEQFF
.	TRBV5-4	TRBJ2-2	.	TGTGCCAGCAGCTTGGCGGCGGCGAACACCGGGGAGCTGTTTTTT	CASSLAAANTGELFF
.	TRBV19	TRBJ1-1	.	TGTGCCAGTAACACAAACACTGAAGCTTTCTTT	CASNTNTEAFF
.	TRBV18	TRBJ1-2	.	TGTGCCAGCTCACCCCCGCAAAGAGGCGGGGACTATGGCTACACCTTC	CASSPPQRGGDYGYTF
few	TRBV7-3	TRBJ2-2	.	TGTGCCAGCAGCTTAACTAGCGCTGCCGGGGAGCTGTTTTTT	CASSLTSAAGELFF
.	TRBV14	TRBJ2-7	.	TGTGCCAGCAGACCGGGACACGGAGACTACGAGCAGTACTTC	CASRPGHGDYEQYF
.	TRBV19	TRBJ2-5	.	TGTGCCAGTAGTATGTGGACTTCGCAAGAGACCCAGTACTTC	CASSMWTSQETQYF
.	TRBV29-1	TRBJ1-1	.	TGCAGCGATCCGGGACCCTGGGAGGGAGCCACTGAAGCTTTCTTT	CSDPGPWEGATEAFF
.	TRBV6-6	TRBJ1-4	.	TGTGCCAGCAACCAGGGTGCAACTAATGAAAAACTGTTTTTT	CASNQGATNEKLFF
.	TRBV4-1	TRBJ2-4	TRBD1	TGCGCCAGCAGCCAACAGGGGGCAGGAAACATTCAGTACTTC	CASSQQGAGNIQYF
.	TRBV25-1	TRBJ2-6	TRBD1	TGTGCCAGCAGTGAAATCGGACAGGGGGCTGGGGCCAACGTCCTGACTTTC	CASSEIGQGAGANVLTF
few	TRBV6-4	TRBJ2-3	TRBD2	TGTGCCAGCACCTCCCACGGGACTAGCGGGAGATATCGCACAGATACGCAGTATTTT	CASTSHGTSGRYRTDTQYF
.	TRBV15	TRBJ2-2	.	TGTGCCACCAGCAGGGGTCCGGGCGGGGAGCTGTTTTTT	CATSRGPGGELFF
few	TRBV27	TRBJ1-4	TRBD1	TGTGCCAGCAGTCCACGACAGGGAGGATTATCTAATGAAAAACTGTTTTTT	CASSPRQGGLSNEKLFF
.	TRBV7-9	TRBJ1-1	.	TGTTCCAGCACCGACGGAGGCGCTGAAGCTTTCTTT	CSSTDGGAEAFF
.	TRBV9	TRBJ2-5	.	TGTGCCAGCAGCGACGAAGCCAGCGGGGAGACCCAGTACTTC	CASSDEASGETQYF
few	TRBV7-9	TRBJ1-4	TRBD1	TGTGCCAGCAGCTTCGGGACAGGGGTTGAAAAACTGTTTTTT	CASSFGTGVEKLFF
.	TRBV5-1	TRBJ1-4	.	TGCGCCAGTCGCAACTTCGCCCTTCAGGGAACAGGTGAAAAACTGTTTTTT	CASRNFALQGTGEKLFF
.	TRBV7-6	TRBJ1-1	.	TGTGCCAGCAGCTTAGTATCCACCCTGCGACGCAGGGAGAACACTGAAGCTTTCTTT	CASSLVSTLRRRENTEAFF
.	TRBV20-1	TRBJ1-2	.	TGCAGTGCTAGTAGAGACTATGGCTACACCTTC	CSASRDYGYTF
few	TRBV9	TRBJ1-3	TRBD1	TGTGCCAGCAGCGTCGGGACAGGGAGAAACACCATATATTTT	CASSVGTGRNTIYF
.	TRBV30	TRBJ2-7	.	TGTGCCTGGGCCTCGAGCTACGAGCAGTACTTC	CAWASSYEQYF
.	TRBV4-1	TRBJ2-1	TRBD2	TGCGCCAGCAGCCAAGGTCGCGGGGGCAATGAGCAGTTCTTC	CASSQGRGGNEQFF
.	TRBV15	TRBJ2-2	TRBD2	TGTGCCACCAGCAGAGAATGGGGACTAGCGGACACCGGGGAGCTGTTTTTT	CATSREWGLADTGELFF
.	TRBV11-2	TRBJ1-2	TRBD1	TGTGCCAGCAGCTCAGACAGGGGCGGGGGCTACACCTTC	CASSSDRGGGYTF
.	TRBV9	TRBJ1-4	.	TGTGCCAGCAGCGTAGGGTCCCCGGGGAAACTGTTTTTT	CASSVGSPGKLFF
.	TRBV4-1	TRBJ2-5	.	TGCGCCAGCAGCCAAGTGGCCGGGGTGGAGACCCAGTACTTC	CASSQVAGVETQYF
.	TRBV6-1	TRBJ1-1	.	TGTGCCAGCAGTCCAGTCGGGGGGAGGGGTTCTGAAGCTTTCTTT	CASSPVGGRGSEAFF
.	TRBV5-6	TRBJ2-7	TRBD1	TGTGCCAGCAGCACCGGGACAGGGTTCGGGGAGCAGTACTTC	CASSTGTGFGEQYF
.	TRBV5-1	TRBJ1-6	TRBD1	TGCGCCAGCAGCTTGGTCACAGGGGAAGATTCACCCCTCCACTTT	CASSLVTGEDSPLHF
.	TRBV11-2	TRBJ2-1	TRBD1	TGTGCCAGCAGCTTATCGGGACAGGGGGCGGTCGAGCAGTTCTTC	CASSLSGQGAVEQFF
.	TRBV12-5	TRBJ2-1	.	TGTGCTAGTGGTCTGGGGGAGCGGCTCGGCAATGAGCAGTTCTTC	CASGLGERLGNEQFF
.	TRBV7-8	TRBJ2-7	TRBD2	TGTGCCAGCAGCATAGGGACTAGCGGGTTTTACGAGCAGTACTTC	CASSIGTSGFYEQYF
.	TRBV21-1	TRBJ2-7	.	TGTGCCAGCAGCAGCATCCCCGGGGTGGGGGCCGACGAGCAGTACTTC	CASSSIPGVGADEQYF
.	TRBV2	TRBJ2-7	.	TGTGCCAGCAGCACGACTCAGGGGTACGAGCAGTACTTC	CASSTTQGYEQYF
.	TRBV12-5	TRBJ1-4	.	TGTGCTAGTGGTTTGAAGGACGGGGGGTATAATGAAAAACTGTTTTTT	CASGLKDGGYNEKLFF
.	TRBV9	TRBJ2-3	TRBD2	TGTGCCAGCAGCGCCGGACTAGCGGGGGCTAGCACAGATACGCAGTATTTT	CASSAGLAGASTDTQYF
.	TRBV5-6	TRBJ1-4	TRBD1	TGCGCCAGCAGCTTGCAGGGGGTTAATGAAAAACTGTTTTTT	CASSLQGVNEKLFF
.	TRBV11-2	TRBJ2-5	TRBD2	TGTGCCAGCAGCTTAGATTACCCTAGCGGGAGTAAAGAGACCCAGTACTTC	CASSLDYPSGSKETQYF